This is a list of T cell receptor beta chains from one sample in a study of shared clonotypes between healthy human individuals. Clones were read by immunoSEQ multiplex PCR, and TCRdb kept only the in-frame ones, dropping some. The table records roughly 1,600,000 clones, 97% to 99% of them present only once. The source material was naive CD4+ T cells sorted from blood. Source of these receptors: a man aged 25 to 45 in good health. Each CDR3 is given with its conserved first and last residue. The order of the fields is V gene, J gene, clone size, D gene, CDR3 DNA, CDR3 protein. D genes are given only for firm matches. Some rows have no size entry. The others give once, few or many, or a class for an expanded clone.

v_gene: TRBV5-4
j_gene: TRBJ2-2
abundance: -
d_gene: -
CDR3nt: TGTGCCAGCAGCTTTGGGACAACGAACACCGGGGAGCTGTTTTTT
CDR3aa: CASSFGTTNTGELFF

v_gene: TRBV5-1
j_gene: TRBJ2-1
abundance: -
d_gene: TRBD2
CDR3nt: TGCGCCAGCACAAAAATGACCCTAGCGGGAGGGCCGAGGTACAATGAGCAGTTCTTC
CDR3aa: CASTKMTLAGGPRYNEQFF

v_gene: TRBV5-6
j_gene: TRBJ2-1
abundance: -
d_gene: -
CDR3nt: TGTGCCAGCACCCCGGGGGTTAACAATGAGCAGTTCTTC
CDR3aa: CASTPGVNNEQFF

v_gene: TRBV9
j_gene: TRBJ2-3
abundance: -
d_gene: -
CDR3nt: TGTGCCAGCAGCGAGACTACCCTAAGCACAGATACGCAGTATTTT
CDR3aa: CASSETTLSTDTQYF

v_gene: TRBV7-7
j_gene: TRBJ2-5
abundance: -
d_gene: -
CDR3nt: TGTGCCAGCAGCCCTCTCGCCAGGGGAGGCGAGACCCAGTACTTC
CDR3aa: CASSPLARGGETQYF

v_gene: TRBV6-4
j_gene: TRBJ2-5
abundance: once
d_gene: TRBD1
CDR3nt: TGTGCCAGCAGTGACACCCAAACAGGGGGCGTCGAGACCCAGTACTTC
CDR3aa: CASSDTQTGGVETQYF

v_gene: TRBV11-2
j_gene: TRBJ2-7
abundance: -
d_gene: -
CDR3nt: TGTGCCAGCAGCTTAGGGGGAGTAGGCTACGAGCAGTACTTC
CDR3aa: CASSLGGVGYEQYF

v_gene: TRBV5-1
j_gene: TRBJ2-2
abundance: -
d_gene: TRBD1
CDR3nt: TGCGCCAGCAGCTTGGCCATACAGGGGGCCGGGGAGCTGTTTTTT
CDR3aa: CASSLAIQGAGELFF

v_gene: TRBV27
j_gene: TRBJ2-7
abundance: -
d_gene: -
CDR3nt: TGTGCCAGCAGTTCTTGGCCCCCAGGGGAGCAGTACTTC
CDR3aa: CASSSWPPGEQYF

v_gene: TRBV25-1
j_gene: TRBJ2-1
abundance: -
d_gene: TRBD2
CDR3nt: TGTGCCAGCAGTGCTATTAGCAGCGGGGTCAGCTCCTACAATGAGCAGTTCTTC
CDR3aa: CASSAISSGVSSYNEQFF

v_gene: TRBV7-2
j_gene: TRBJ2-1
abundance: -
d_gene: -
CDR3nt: TGTGCCAGCAGCCCCCAGACTAGCAATGAGCAGTTCTTC
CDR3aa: CASSPQTSNEQFF